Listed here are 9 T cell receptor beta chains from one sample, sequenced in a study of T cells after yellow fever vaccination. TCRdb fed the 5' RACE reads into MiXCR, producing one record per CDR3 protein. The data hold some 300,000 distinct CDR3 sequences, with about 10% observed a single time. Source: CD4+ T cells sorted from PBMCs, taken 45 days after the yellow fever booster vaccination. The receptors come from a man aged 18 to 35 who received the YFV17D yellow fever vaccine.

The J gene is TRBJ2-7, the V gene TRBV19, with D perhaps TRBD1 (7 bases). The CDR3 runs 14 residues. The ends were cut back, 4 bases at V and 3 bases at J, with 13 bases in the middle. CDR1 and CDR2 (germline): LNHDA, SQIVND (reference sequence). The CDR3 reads CASSKRQGGYEQYF. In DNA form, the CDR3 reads TGTGCCAGTAGTAAAAGGCAGGGGGGCTACGAGCAGTACTTC.

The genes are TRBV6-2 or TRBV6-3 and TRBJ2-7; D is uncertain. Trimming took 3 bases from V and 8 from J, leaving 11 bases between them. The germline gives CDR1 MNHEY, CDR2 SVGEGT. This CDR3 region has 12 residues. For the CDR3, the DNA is TGTGCCAGCAGTTATTGGGTTTCACAGCAGTACTTC. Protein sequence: CASSYWVSQQYF.

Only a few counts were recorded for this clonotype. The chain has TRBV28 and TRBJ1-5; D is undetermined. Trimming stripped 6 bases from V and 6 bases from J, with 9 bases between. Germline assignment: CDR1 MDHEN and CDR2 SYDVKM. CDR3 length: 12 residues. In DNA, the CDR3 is TGTGCCAGCAGCGGCTCTGTTCAGCCCCAGCATTTT. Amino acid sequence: CASSGSVQPQHF.

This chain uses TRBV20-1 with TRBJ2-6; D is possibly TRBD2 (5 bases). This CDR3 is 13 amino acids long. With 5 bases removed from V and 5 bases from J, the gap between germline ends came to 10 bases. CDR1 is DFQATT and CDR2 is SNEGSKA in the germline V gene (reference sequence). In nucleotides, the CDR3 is TGCAGTGCTTCCCTAGCCCGGGCCAACGTCCTGACTTTC. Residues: CSASLARANVLTF.

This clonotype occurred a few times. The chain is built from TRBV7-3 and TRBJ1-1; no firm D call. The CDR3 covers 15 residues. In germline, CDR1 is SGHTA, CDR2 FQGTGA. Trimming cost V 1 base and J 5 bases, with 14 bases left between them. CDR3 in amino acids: CASSLIGLYRTEAFF. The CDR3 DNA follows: TGTGCCAGCAGCTTAATAGGTTTATATCGGACTGAAGCTTTCTTT.

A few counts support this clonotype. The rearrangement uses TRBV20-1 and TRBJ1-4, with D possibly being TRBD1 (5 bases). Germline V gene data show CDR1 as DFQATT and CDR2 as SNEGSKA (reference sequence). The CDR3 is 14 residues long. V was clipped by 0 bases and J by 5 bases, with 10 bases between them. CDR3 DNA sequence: TGCAGTGCTAGAGAACCAGGGAGAAATGAAAAACTGTTTTTT. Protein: CSAREPGRNEKLFF.

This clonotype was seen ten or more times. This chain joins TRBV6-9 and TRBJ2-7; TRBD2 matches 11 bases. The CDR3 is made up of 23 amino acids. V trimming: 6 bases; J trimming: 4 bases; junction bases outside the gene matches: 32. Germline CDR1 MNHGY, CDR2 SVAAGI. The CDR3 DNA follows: TGTGCCAGCAGCCGTATTCCCCTACTAGCGGGGGAAGTAACAGCTCGTATTTTATACGAGCAGTACGTC. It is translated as CASSRIPLLAGEVTARILYEQYV.

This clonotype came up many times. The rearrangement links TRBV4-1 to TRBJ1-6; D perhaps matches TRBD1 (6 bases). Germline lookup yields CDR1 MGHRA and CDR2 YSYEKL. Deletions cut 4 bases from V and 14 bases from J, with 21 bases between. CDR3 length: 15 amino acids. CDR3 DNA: TGCGCCAGCAGCCGGATTCCCGGACAGCCCCTAACCCTCCACTTT. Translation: CASSRIPGQPLTLHF.

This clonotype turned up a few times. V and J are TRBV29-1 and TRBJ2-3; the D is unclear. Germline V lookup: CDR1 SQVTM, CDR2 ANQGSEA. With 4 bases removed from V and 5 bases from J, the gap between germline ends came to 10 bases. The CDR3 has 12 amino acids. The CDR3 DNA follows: TGCAGCGTTGCCCAGCGCGGAGATACGCAGTATTTT. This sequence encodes CSVAQRGDTQYF.